This T cell receptor beta chain was obtained from a study of cytomegalovirus exposure and HLA in healthy donors. Overall study results and limits: In a later analysis, parvovirus B19, influenza, CMV and Epstein-Barr virus appeared linked to several top co-occurrence clusters.

Amplification used 60 Vbeta primers and 13 Jbeta primers. Assay used: immunoSEQ multiplex PCR; TCRdb lists only in-frame clones, some missing. This table has some 130,000 clones, more than 80% appearing once. The table lists this clone with a few counts. Antigen specificity is unknown. Sequencing was done on a sample of PBMCs. The sequence derives from a man aged 25-45 years in good health and CMV-seronegative.

The chain's CDR3 is CASSLSWGELNYGYTF. CDR3 coding DNA: TGTGCCAGCAGTTTATCGTGGGGCGAGTTGAACTATGGCTACACCTTC. The rearrangement joins TRBV27 to TRBJ1-2, with D possibly TRBD1 on 5 matching bases. Per germline, CDR1 MNHEY and CDR2 SMNVEV (reference sequence). The V gene lost 0 bases and the J gene lost 2 bases, with 13 bases spanning the gap. This CDR3 has 16 amino acids.